This is a list of T cell receptor beta chains from one sample in a study of T cells after yellow fever vaccination. In TCRdb, the 5' RACE reads were re-called with MiXCR into one record per CDR3 protein. The sample includes 250,000 to 400,000 distinct CDR3 sequences, around 4.5% seen only once; the top ten take just under 20%. The specimen comprised PBMCs, sampled 15 days after the yellow fever booster vaccination. The receptor source for this set is a man aged 18 to 29 who received the YFV17D yellow fever vaccine. Both conserved end residues are part of each CDR3. Fields, in order: J gene, D gene, V gene, clone size, CDR3 protein, CDR3 DNA. The D gene is left open where the match is weak. Expanded clones are given a class, and other clones once, few, many or no size at all.

j_gene: TRBJ2-1; d_gene: TRBD2; v_gene: TRBV2; abundance: many; CDR3aa: CASMGWTGGNEQFF; CDR3nt: TGTGCCAGCATGGGGTGGACGGGGGGGAATGAGCAGTTCTTC
j_gene: TRBJ1-5; d_gene: TRBD1; v_gene: TRBV29-1; abundance: -; CDR3aa: CSVGDSLYSNQPQHF; CDR3nt: TGCAGCGTAGGGGACAGTCTGTATAGCAATCAGCCCCAGCATTTT
j_gene: TRBJ2-1; d_gene: -; v_gene: TRBV6-5; abundance: many; CDR3aa: CASSPERLSSYNEQFF; CDR3nt: TGTGCCAGCAGCCCCGAGCGCCTCAGCTCCTACAATGAGCAGTTCTTC
j_gene: TRBJ1-4; d_gene: -; v_gene: TRBV7-8; abundance: many; CDR3aa: CASSGGRNEKLFF; CDR3nt: TGTGCCAGCAGCGGGGGACGAAATGAAAAACTGTTTTTT
j_gene: TRBJ2-5; d_gene: TRBD2; v_gene: TRBV9; abundance: -; CDR3aa: CASSEGPSGGGRGETQYF; CDR3nt: TGTGCCAGCAGCGAGGGCCCTAGCGGGGGTGGGAGGGGAGAGACCCAGTACTTC
j_gene: TRBJ1-5; d_gene: -; v_gene: TRBV24-1; abundance: few; CDR3aa: CATSVSLWGHPRNQPQHF; CDR3nt: TGTGCCACCAGTGTTTCCTTATGGGGGCACCCTCGAAATCAGCCCCAGCATTTT
j_gene: TRBJ2-2; d_gene: TRBD1; v_gene: TRBV20-1; abundance: many; CDR3aa: CSARDEGAGELFF; CDR3nt: TGCAGTGCTAGAGATGAGGGGGCTGGGGAGCTGTTTTTT
j_gene: TRBJ2-1; d_gene: -; v_gene: TRBV7-9; abundance: many; CDR3aa: CASSDRGGAHEQFF; CDR3nt: TGTGCCAGCAGCGATAGGGGTGGAGCCCATGAGCAGTTCTTC
j_gene: TRBJ2-4; d_gene: TRBD2; v_gene: TRBV7-2; abundance: many; CDR3aa: CASSLALGGGLNIQYF; CDR3nt: TGTGCCAGCAGCTTAGCGCTCGGGGGGGGCTTGAACATTCAGTACTTC
j_gene: TRBJ2-7; d_gene: -; v_gene: TRBV27; abundance: few; CDR3aa: CASSLSGDNEQYF; CDR3nt: TGTGCCAGCAGTTTATCAGGGGACAACGAGCAGTACTTC
j_gene: TRBJ2-5; d_gene: -; v_gene: TRBV5-1; abundance: -; CDR3aa: CASREGQETQYF; CDR3nt: TGCGCCAGCAGAGAGGGCCAAGAGACCCAGTACTTC
j_gene: TRBJ2-7; d_gene: TRBD2; v_gene: TRBV6-2/TRBV6-3; abundance: many; CDR3aa: CASSYGGGPNEQYF; CDR3nt: TGTGCCAGCAGTTACGGGGGGGGACCAAACGAGCAGTACTTC
j_gene: TRBJ1-5; d_gene: -; v_gene: TRBV6-4; abundance: many; CDR3aa: CASSVWSGAGQPQHF; CDR3nt: TGTGCCAGCAGTGTTTGGTCGGGCGCAGGACAGCCCCAGCATTTT
j_gene: TRBJ2-7; d_gene: TRBD1; v_gene: TRBV5-1; abundance: -; CDR3aa: CASRPDRDEQYF; CDR3nt: TGCGCCAGCAGACCAGACAGGGACGAGCAGTACTTC
j_gene: TRBJ2-1; d_gene: -; v_gene: TRBV5-1; abundance: many; CDR3aa: CASSLGLAPQSEQFF; CDR3nt: TGCGCCAGCAGCTTGGGATTAGCCCCCCAGAGTGAGCAGTTCTTC
j_gene: TRBJ2-5; d_gene: TRBD2; v_gene: TRBV11-2; abundance: few; CDR3aa: CASSPELAGRVQETQYF; CDR3nt: TGTGCCAGCAGCCCAGAACTAGCGGGGAGGGTTCAAGAGACCCAGTACTTC
j_gene: TRBJ2-7; d_gene: TRBD1; v_gene: TRBV4-2; abundance: few; CDR3aa: CASSQERQGNYEQYF; CDR3nt: TGTGCCAGCAGCCAAGAACGACAGGGGAATTACGAGCAGTACTTC
j_gene: TRBJ2-2; d_gene: TRBD1; v_gene: TRBV4-3; abundance: many; CDR3aa: CASSSPAGQGFSGELFF; CDR3nt: TGCGCCAGCAGCTCACCGGCGGGACAGGGATTTAGCGGGGAGCTGTTTTTT
j_gene: TRBJ1-4; d_gene: -; v_gene: TRBV6-6; abundance: many; CDR3aa: CASSYREYDEKLFF; CDR3nt: TGTGCCAGCAGTTATAGGGAGTATGATGAAAAACTGTTTTTT
j_gene: TRBJ2-3; d_gene: TRBD1; v_gene: TRBV5-1; abundance: many; CDR3aa: CASSLPGTGLTADTQYF; CDR3nt: TGCGCCAGCAGCTTGCCAGGGACAGGGTTGACGGCAGATACGCAGTATTTT
j_gene: TRBJ2-7; d_gene: -; v_gene: TRBV2; abundance: -; CDR3aa: CATQQGRGLYEQYF; CDR3nt: TGTGCCACCCAGCAGGGCAGGGGTTTATACGAGCAGTACTTC
j_gene: TRBJ2-1; d_gene: TRBD1; v_gene: TRBV6-5; abundance: few; CDR3aa: CASSPRTGTGYEQFF; CDR3nt: TGTGCCAGCAGTCCCCGGACAGGGACCGGGTATGAGCAGTTCTTC
j_gene: TRBJ2-5; d_gene: -; v_gene: TRBV7-2; abundance: few; CDR3aa: CASSRPLEETQYF; CDR3nt: TGTGCCAGCAGCCGGCCCCTGGAGGAGACCCAGTACTTC
j_gene: TRBJ2-1; d_gene: -; v_gene: TRBV29-1; abundance: many; CDR3aa: CSVAPWDNEQFF; CDR3nt: TGCAGCGTTGCCCCGTGGGACAATGAGCAGTTCTTC
j_gene: TRBJ1-6; d_gene: -; v_gene: TRBV4-3; abundance: many; CDR3aa: CASSQDPGPVLPLHF; CDR3nt: TGCGCCAGCAGCCAAGATCCGGGTCCCGTGCTCCCCCTCCACTTT
j_gene: TRBJ2-7; d_gene: -; v_gene: TRBV5-1; abundance: few; CDR3aa: CASSLGDRSYEQYF; CDR3nt: TGCGCCAGCAGCTTGGGTGACAGGTCCTACGAGCAGTACTTC
j_gene: TRBJ1-2; d_gene: -; v_gene: TRBV12-3/TRBV12-4; abundance: many; CDR3aa: CASSHWTDHFYGYTF; CDR3nt: TGTGCCAGCAGTCATTGGACAGATCATTTCTATGGCTACACCTTC
j_gene: TRBJ2-1; d_gene: -; v_gene: TRBV7-2; abundance: -; CDR3aa: CARRDPSENEQFF; CDR3nt: TGTGCCAGGCGGGACCCTTCTGAGAATGAGCAGTTCTTC
j_gene: TRBJ2-4; d_gene: TRBD2; v_gene: TRBV7-2; abundance: few; CDR3aa: CASSFSGSNIQYF; CDR3nt: TGTGCCAGCAGCTTTAGCGGGTCAAACATTCAGTACTTC
j_gene: TRBJ2-4; d_gene: -; v_gene: TRBV20-1; abundance: many; CDR3aa: CSARAPGRNIQYF; CDR3nt: TGCAGTGCTAGAGCTCCAGGGAGGAACATTCAGTACTTC
j_gene: TRBJ1-2; d_gene: -; v_gene: TRBV29-1; abundance: many; CDR3aa: CSVGRASANYGYTF; CDR3nt: TGCAGCGTTGGGCGAGCTTCAGCTAACTATGGCTACACCTTC
j_gene: TRBJ1-1; d_gene: -; v_gene: TRBV18; abundance: few; CDR3aa: CASSPRGDRHTEAFF; CDR3nt: TGTGCCAGCTCACCAAGGGGTGATAGGCACACTGAAGCTTTCTTT
j_gene: TRBJ1-6; d_gene: -; v_gene: TRBV10-3; abundance: -; CDR3aa: CAISPVGQVLSYSPLHF; CDR3nt: TGTGCCATCAGTCCAGTAGGGCAGGTCTTAAGCTATTCACCCCTCCACTTT
j_gene: TRBJ1-6; d_gene: -; v_gene: TRBV20-1; abundance: -; CDR3aa: CSAGQSNSPLHF; CDR3nt: TGCAGTGCTGGACAGAGTAATTCACCCCTCCACTTT
j_gene: TRBJ2-3; d_gene: -; v_gene: TRBV7-6; abundance: many; CDR3aa: CASSPPSQTDTQYF; CDR3nt: TGTGCCAGCAGCCCCCCGTCCCAGACAGATACGCAGTATTTT
j_gene: TRBJ1-6; d_gene: -; v_gene: TRBV7-9; abundance: many; CDR3aa: CASSLAGARSSPLHF; CDR3nt: TGTGCCAGCAGCTTGGCAGGGGCGCGGAGCTCACCCCTCCACTTT
j_gene: TRBJ2-5; d_gene: -; v_gene: TRBV20-1; abundance: -; CDR3aa: CSARSGSITETQYF; CDR3nt: TGCAGTGCTAGATCAGGGTCCATTACGGAGACCCAGTACTTC
j_gene: TRBJ1-1; d_gene: -; v_gene: TRBV4-2; abundance: -; CDR3aa: CASSPGSSNTEAFF; CDR3nt: TGTGCCAGCAGTCCAGGGTCCTCGAACACTGAAGCTTTCTTT
j_gene: TRBJ1-6; d_gene: -; v_gene: TRBV7-2; abundance: many; CDR3aa: CASSLPRGTYNSPLHF; CDR3nt: TGTGCCAGCAGCTTACCGAGGGGAACCTATAATTCACCCCTCCACTTT
j_gene: TRBJ2-7; d_gene: TRBD1; v_gene: TRBV5-1; abundance: many; CDR3aa: CASSPVTGNHEQYF; CDR3nt: TGCGCCAGCAGCCCGGTGACAGGGAACCACGAGCAGTACTTC
j_gene: TRBJ2-1; d_gene: -; v_gene: TRBV5-5; abundance: many; CDR3aa: CASNTPGVEEQFF; CDR3nt: TGTGCCAGCAACACACCAGGGGTTGAAGAGCAGTTCTTC
j_gene: TRBJ2-1; d_gene: -; v_gene: TRBV20-1; abundance: -; CDR3aa: CSARVRNNEQFF; CDR3nt: TGCAGTGCTAGAGTCAGGAACAATGAGCAGTTCTTC
j_gene: TRBJ2-3; d_gene: -; v_gene: TRBV14; abundance: few; CDR3aa: CASSLVLGSTDTQYF; CDR3nt: TGTGCCAGCAGCCTGGTCTTGGGTAGCACAGATACGCAGTATTTT
j_gene: TRBJ1-1; d_gene: -; v_gene: TRBV3-1; abundance: few; CDR3aa: CASSQFSLGYTEAFF; CDR3nt: TGTGCCAGCAGCCAATTTAGCCTCGGTTACACTGAAGCTTTCTTT
j_gene: TRBJ2-7; d_gene: TRBD1; v_gene: TRBV10-3; abundance: many; CDR3aa: CATRGSVTGVSYEQYF; CDR3nt: TGTGCCACCCGCGGTTCGGTGACAGGGGTTTCCTACGAGCAGTACTTC
j_gene: TRBJ2-3; d_gene: -; v_gene: TRBV5-1; abundance: -; CDR3aa: CASSLAGQTSTDTQYF; CDR3nt: TGCGCCAGCAGCTTGGCCGGGCAGACTAGCACAGATACGCAGTATTTT
j_gene: TRBJ2-5; d_gene: -; v_gene: TRBV4-1; abundance: many; CDR3aa: CASSKLRDRQETQYF; CDR3nt: TGCGCCAGCAGCAAACTCCGAGACCGCCAAGAGACCCAGTACTTC